Listed below are T cell receptor beta chains from one sample, sequenced in a study of early T cells in non-severe SARS-CoV-2 infection. TCRdb re-called the 5' RACE reads through MiXCR, storing one row per CDR3 protein. Here the sample spans tens of thousands of distinct CDR3 sequences, about 14% being singletons. Sequencing was performed on whole blood. These receptor sequences come from an adult who was a healthcare worker with PCR-confirmed SARS-CoV-2 infection or an uninfected control (not recorded which). Both conserved end residues are part of each CDR3. The D gene is left open where the match is weak. Clone size is given for some rows only: seen once, a few or many times, or a class if the clone is expanded.

cdr3_nt cdr3_aa v_call d_call j_call clone_size
TGTGCCACCAGTGATTTGCGTTTGGGACAGGGGAACACCGGGGAGCTGTTTTTT CATSDLRLGQGNTGELFF TRBV24-1 TRBD1 TRBJ2-2 -
TGTGCCAGCGCGGCCGGGGACGGCTTTTATGGCTACACCTTC CASAAGDGFYGYTF TRBV2 - TRBJ1-2 many
TGTGCCAGCAGCTTAGGACAGCAAGAGACCCAGTACTTC CASSLGQQETQYF TRBV7-6 - TRBJ2-5 few
TGTGCCAGCAGCTTAGTCGAGAAAAGGGCCTCCTACGAGCAGTACTTC CASSLVEKRASYEQYF TRBV11-2 - TRBJ2-7 many
TGCGCCAGTCCGGGACAGGGAAAGACTGGAAACACCATATATTTT CASPGQGKTGNTIYF TRBV5-1 TRBD1 TRBJ1-3 -
TGTGCCAGCAGCCTCTTCGATTGGACAGCGGCAGATACGCAGTATTTT CASSLFDWTAADTQYF TRBV14 - TRBJ2-3 many
TGCAGCGTTGTCCAGCGGGCTTTCGACTACGAGCAGTACTTC CSVVQRAFDYEQYF TRBV29-1 - TRBJ2-7 few
TGTGCCAGCAGCTCTCTAGCTGGATCCTACAATGAGCAGTTCTTC CASSSLAGSYNEQFF TRBV5-6 - TRBJ2-1 -
TGCAGTGCTCCCGTTCCCCAGAACTATGGCTACACCTTC CSAPVPQNYGYTF TRBV20-1 - TRBJ1-2 few
TGTGCCAGCTCACCAGAACAGGGGAATAGAAGAGGCACTGAAGCTTTCTTT CASSPEQGNRRGTEAFF TRBV18 TRBD1 TRBJ1-1 many
TGTGCCAGCAGCATCACCGGATACGAGCAGTACTTC CASSITGYEQYF TRBV11-2 - TRBJ2-7 few
TGTGCCAGCAGCTTGACAGGGGACACTGAAGCTTTCTTT CASSLTGDTEAFF TRBV5-5 TRBD1 TRBJ1-1 -
TGTGCCAGCAGCTTAGCGGGCGGACCCACAGATACGCAGTATTTT CASSLAGGPTDTQYF TRBV7-3 - TRBJ2-3 many
TGTGCCAGCAGTTTACAAACCAGCGGAAACACCATATATTTT CASSLQTSGNTIYF TRBV12-3/TRBV12-4 - TRBJ1-3 few
TGTGCCAGCAGTCGGGACAGGGGGGGCACCGGGGAGCTGTTTTTT CASSRDRGGTGELFF TRBV6-5 TRBD1 TRBJ2-2 -
TGCAGCGTTGTTCGGCACACTGAAGCTTTCTTT CSVVRHTEAFF TRBV29-1 - TRBJ1-1 -
TGCGCCAGCAGCCCCGGGACAGGGAGAGACGAGCAGTACTTC CASSPGTGRDEQYF TRBV5-1 TRBD1 TRBJ2-7 many
TGTGCCAGTTCACCGGCCGGCAATCAGCCCCAGCATTTT CASSPAGNQPQHF TRBV25-1 - TRBJ1-5 -
TGCAGCGTCTTGACAGGGAATACAGATACGCAGTATTTT CSVLTGNTDTQYF TRBV29-1 TRBD1 TRBJ2-3 many
TGTGCCAGCTCACCGACTACAGGGTTCTACGAGCAGTACTTC CASSPTTGFYEQYF TRBV18 - TRBJ2-7 many
TGTGCCAGCAGCTCCGTGGACAGGGCTAACTATGGCTACACCTTC CASSSVDRANYGYTF TRBV7-9 TRBD1 TRBJ1-2 many
TGTGCCAGCAGCGAGCCTGGGACCGTGAACACCGGGGAGCTGTTTTTT CASSEPGTVNTGELFF TRBV5-4 - TRBJ2-2 -
TGTGCCAGCAGTTCCCGGACTAGCGGGCACAATGAGCAGTTCTTC CASSSRTSGHNEQFF TRBV6-5 TRBD2 TRBJ2-1 few
TGCGCCAGCAGCCCTAGCGGGAGGACCCACAATGAGCAGTTCTTC CASSPSGRTHNEQFF TRBV5-1 TRBD2 TRBJ2-1 -
TGTGCCAGCTCACCCGGACAGGTATACAATGAGCAGTTCTTC CASSPGQVYNEQFF TRBV18 TRBD1 TRBJ2-1 few
TGTGCCAGCCTCCGAGGAGGGTCGTCCAACGAGCAGTACTTC CASLRGGSSNEQYF TRBV14 - TRBJ2-7 many
TGTGCCAGCAATCAGTACACTGAAGCTTTCTTT CASNQYTEAFF TRBV6-1 - TRBJ1-1 -
TGTGCCAGCAGCTTAAGGGGAGGAAACACTGAAGCTTTCTTT CASSLRGGNTEAFF TRBV11-2 - TRBJ1-1 many
TGCAGTGCTGCCGACGACAGGGGTGGAGAAAAACTGTTTTTT CSAADDRGGEKLFF TRBV20-1 TRBD1 TRBJ1-4 -
TGTGCCTGGGGGTTCCGGCGGAGCGGGAGGGGTCCAGAGACCCAGTACTTC CAWGFRRSGRGPETQYF TRBV30 TRBD2 TRBJ2-5 few
TGTGCCACCAGCAGGACAGAGAACACTGAAGCTTTCTTT CATSRTENTEAFF TRBV15 - TRBJ1-1 few
TGCAGCGTTGACCCGCCCACGACCACCGGGGAGCTGTTTTTT CSVDPPTTTGELFF TRBV29-1 - TRBJ2-2 many
TGCAGTGCTAGCTCCTCCTATAGCGGGGGGGCCTACGAGCAGTACTTC CSASSSYSGGAYEQYF TRBV20-1 TRBD2 TRBJ2-7 few
TGTGCCAGCAGCTTAGTGGGTACTGCAACTAATGAAAAACTGTTTTTT CASSLVGTATNEKLFF TRBV7-2 - TRBJ1-4 -
TGTGCCAGCAGTCACACGTACCCAGGGGCTGGAAACACCATATATTTT CASSHTYPGAGNTIYF TRBV16 - TRBJ1-3 many
TGTGCCAGCAGTTCGACAGGGGGATACACCGGGGAGCTGTTTTTT CASSSTGGYTGELFF TRBV7-6 TRBD1 TRBJ2-2 few
TGTGCCACCAGGGGGACTAGCGGGAGTCAATCTAGCACAGATACGCAGTATTTT CATRGTSGSQSSTDTQYF TRBV2 TRBD2 TRBJ2-3 many
TGTGCCAGCAGCCCCCTCGATGATCGAAGGCGGGAGCAGTACTTC CASSPLDDRRREQYF TRBV7-6 - TRBJ2-7 -
TGCGCCAGCAGCCCTATAGGGGCCTCCTTCCAAGAGACCCAGTACTTC CASSPIGASFQETQYF TRBV4-1 - TRBJ2-5 -
TGTGCCAGCAGGTCCGGGCAGATCCGTAATAACTATGGCTACACCTTC CASRSGQIRNNYGYTF TRBV6-1 - TRBJ1-2 -
TGTGCCAGCAGTTACTCGAAACTAGCGGGAGGGCCCGTGGAGACCCAGTACTTC CASSYSKLAGGPVETQYF TRBV6-2/TRBV6-3 TRBD2 TRBJ2-5 few
TGCAGTGCTAAGGGATACTGGACTAGCGGGGGAACTACCTACGAGCAGTACTTC CSAKGYWTSGGTTYEQYF TRBV20-1 TRBD2 TRBJ2-7 -
TGTGCCACCAGTGGGGGACAGAGACACAATGAGCAGTTCTTC CATSGGQRHNEQFF TRBV24-1 TRBD1 TRBJ2-1 many
TGTGCCAGCAGGGCAGCCAGCACAGATACGCAGTATTTT CASRAASTDTQYF TRBV7-6 - TRBJ2-3 many
TGTGCCAGCATCACCGCGGGGGTGAGGACAGATACGCAGTATTTT CASITAGVRTDTQYF TRBV28 TRBD2 TRBJ2-3 -
TGCGCCAGCAGTGGGGTCATAGGGGACCAAGAGACCCAGTACTTC CASSGVIGDQETQYF TRBV10-1 - TRBJ2-5 -
TGTGCCAGCAGGAGAGGGTTGCAAGAGACCCAGTACTTC CASRRGLQETQYF TRBV7-2 - TRBJ2-5 -
TGCAGTGCTAAGACTGTGAACACCGGGGAGCTGTTTTTT CSAKTVNTGELFF TRBV20-1 - TRBJ2-2 -
TGTGCCAGCAGCTTTGGAAAAGAGACCCAGTACTTC CASSFGKETQYF TRBV5-4 - TRBJ2-5 -
TGTGCCAGCAGTCTGACAGGGGGCGATTCACCCCTCCACTTT CASSLTGGDSPLHF TRBV12-3/TRBV12-4 TRBD1 TRBJ1-6 few
TGTGCCAGCAGCTTGGTGATCTCCAGCTCCTACAATGAGCAGTTCTTC CASSLVISSSYNEQFF TRBV5-5 - TRBJ2-1 few